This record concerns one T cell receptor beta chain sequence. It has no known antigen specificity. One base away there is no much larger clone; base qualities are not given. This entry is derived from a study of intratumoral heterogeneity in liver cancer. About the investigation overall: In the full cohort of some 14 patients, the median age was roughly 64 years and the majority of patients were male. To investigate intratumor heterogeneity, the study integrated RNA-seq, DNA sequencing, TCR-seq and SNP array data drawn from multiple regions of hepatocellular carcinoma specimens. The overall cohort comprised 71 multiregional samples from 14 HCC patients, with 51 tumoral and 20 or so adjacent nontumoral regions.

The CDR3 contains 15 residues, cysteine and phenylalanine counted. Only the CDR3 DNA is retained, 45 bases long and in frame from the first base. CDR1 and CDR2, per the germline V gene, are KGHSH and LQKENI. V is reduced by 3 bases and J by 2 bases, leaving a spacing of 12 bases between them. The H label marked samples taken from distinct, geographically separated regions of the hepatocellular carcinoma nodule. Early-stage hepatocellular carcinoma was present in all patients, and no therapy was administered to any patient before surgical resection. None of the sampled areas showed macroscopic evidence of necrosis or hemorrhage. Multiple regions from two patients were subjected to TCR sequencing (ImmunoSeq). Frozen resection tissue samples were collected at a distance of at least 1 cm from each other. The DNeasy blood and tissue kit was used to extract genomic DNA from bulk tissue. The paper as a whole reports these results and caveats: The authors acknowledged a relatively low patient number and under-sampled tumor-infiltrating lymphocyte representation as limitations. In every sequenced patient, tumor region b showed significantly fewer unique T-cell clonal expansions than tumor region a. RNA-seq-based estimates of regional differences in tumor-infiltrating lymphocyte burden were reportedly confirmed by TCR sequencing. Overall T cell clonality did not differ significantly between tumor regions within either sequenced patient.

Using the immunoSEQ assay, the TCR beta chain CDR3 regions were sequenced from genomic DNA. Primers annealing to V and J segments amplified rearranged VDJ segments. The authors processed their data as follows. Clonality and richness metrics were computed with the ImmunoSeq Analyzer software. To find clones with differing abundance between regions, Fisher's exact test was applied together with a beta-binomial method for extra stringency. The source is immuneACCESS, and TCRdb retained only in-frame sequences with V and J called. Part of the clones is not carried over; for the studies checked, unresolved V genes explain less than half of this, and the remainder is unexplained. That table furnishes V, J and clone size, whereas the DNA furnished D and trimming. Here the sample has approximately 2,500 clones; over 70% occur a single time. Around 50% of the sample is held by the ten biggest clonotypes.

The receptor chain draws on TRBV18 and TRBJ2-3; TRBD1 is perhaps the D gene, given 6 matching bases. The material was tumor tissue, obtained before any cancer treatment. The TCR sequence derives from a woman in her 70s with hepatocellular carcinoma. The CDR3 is CASSPEQGITDTQYF. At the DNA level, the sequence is TGTGCCAGCTCACCGGAACAGGGAATCACAGATACGCAGTATTTT.